This T cell receptor beta chain was documented in a study of response to subunit inactivated influenza vaccine. Findings of the study overall: Few new T cells, the authors suggested, are recruited by each seasonal influenza vaccination.

The V gene's germline CDR1 is SGHRS and CDR2 YFSETQ. The CDR3 is 17 amino acids. The V end was cut by 4 bases, the J end by 4 bases, with 20 bases between. With regard to this clonotype: The target antigen is unknown.

One entry per CDR3 protein results from TCRdb running MiXCR on the RT-PCR reads. This sample has around 760,000 distinct CDR3 sequences, with around 14% found just once. The gene calls are TRBV5-1 and TRBJ2-2; D unresolved. The clonotype comes from a man aged 45 to 65 who received an inactivated influenza vaccine. This specimen was PBMCs from blood, taken roughly 15 days before vaccination. CDR3 in DNA: TGCGCCAGCAGCCCAAGTCGACATCAGGTTGGCACCGGGGAGCTGTTTTTT. Translation gives CASSPSRHQVGTGELFF.